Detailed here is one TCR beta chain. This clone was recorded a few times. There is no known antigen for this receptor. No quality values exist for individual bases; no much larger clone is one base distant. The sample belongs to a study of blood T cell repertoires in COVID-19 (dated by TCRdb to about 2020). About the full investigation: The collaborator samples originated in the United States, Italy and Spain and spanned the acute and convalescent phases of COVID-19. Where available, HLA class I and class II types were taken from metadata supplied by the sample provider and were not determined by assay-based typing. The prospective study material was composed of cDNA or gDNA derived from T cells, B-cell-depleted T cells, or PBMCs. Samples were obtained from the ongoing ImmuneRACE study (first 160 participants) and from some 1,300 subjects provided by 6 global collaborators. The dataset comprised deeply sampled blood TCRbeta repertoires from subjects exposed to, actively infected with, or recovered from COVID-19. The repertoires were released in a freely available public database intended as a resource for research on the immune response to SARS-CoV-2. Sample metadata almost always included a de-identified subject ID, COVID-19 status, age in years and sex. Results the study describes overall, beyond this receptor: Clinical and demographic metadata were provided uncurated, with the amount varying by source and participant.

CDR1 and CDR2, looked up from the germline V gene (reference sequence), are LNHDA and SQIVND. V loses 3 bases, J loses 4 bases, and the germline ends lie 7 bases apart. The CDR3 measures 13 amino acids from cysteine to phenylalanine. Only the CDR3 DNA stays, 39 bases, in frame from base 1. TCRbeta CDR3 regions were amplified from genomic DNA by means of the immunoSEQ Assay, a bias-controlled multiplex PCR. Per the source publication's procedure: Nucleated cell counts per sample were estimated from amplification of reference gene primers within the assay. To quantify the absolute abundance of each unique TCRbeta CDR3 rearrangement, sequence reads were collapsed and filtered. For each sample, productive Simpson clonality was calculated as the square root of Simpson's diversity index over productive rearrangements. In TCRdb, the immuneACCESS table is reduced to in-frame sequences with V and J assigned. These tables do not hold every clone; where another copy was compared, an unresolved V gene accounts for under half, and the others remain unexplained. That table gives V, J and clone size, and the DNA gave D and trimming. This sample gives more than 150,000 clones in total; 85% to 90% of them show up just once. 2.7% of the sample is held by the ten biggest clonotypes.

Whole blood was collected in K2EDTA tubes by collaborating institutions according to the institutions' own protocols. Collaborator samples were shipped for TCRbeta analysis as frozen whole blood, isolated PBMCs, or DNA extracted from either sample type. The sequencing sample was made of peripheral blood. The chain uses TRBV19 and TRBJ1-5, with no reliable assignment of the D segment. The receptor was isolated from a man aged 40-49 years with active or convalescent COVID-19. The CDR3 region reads CASSIGENQPQHF. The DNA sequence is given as TGTGCCAGTAGTATTGGTGAGAATCAGCCCCAGCATTTT.